The 10 T cell receptor beta chains in this list originate from one sample, sequenced in a study of blood T cell repertoires in COVID-19. Using immunoSEQ multiplex PCR, the repertoire was profiled, and TCRdb retains in-frame clones only, with some absent. This table has around 300,000 clones, 86% appearing once. Sequencing was performed on peripheral blood. Receptors originate from a woman in her seventies with COVID-19, enrolled during active disease.

V usage is TRBV30 and J usage is TRBJ1-1; D ambiguous. This CDR3 comprises 13 residues. Between the trimmed V and J ends, which lost 4 bases and 0 bases, there was a span of 9 bases. Germline V gene sequence: CDR1 GTSNPN, CDR2 SVGIG (reference sequence). The CDR3 is CAWTRVLNTEAFF. For the CDR3, the DNA is TGTGCCTGGACCCGGGTCCTGAACACTGAAGCTTTCTTT.

The J gene is TRBJ2-3, the V gene TRBV5-6; possible D gene TRBD2, 5 bases. Looked up from germline, CDR1 is SGHDT and CDR2 is YYEEEE. CDR3 length: 13 amino acids. The germline V and J ends were trimmed by 6 bases and 5 bases, with 13 bases remaining between them. CDR3 in DNA: TGTGCCAGCACCCCTTGGACTGGAGATACGCAGTATTTT. It codes for CASTPWTGDTQYF.

DNA for the CDR3: TGTGCCAGCGGGGGGGCCGGGACAGGGTGGGATGAGCAGTTCTTC. Its protein product is CASGGAGTGWDEQFF. The V gene is TRBV28, the J gene TRBJ2-1; 9 bases are shared with TRBD1. Looked up from germline, CDR1 is MDHEN and CDR2 is SYDVKM. The ends lost 8 bases at V and 8 bases at J; junction bases unmatched: 13. CDR3 length: 15 residues.

This chain uses TRBV30 with TRBJ2-5; 9 nucleotides agree with TRBD2. Germline trimming cut 0 bases from V and 5 bases from J; bases unmatched to any gene: 4. Germline CDR1 GTSNPN, CDR2 SVGIG (reference sequence). This CDR3 has 14 amino acids. DNA for the CDR3: TGTGCCTGGAGTGTGGCTGCGGGGGGGGAGACCCAGTACTTC. Its protein is CAWSVAAGGETQYF.

This clone was found once. The rearrangement links TRBV7-2 to TRBJ1-2; 8 bases align to TRBD1. This CDR3 region has 15 residues. The V gene's germline CDR1 is SGHTA and CDR2 FQGNSA. Trimming cost V 5 bases and J 0 bases; bases outside gene matches: 5. The CDR3 DNA is TGTGCCAGCAGCCCGAGGACAGGGCCTAACTATGGCTACACCTTC. Protein: CASSPRTGPNYGYTF.

Comment on this clone: Other nucleotide sequences in the sample specify the same CDR3. This chain joins TRBV9 and TRBJ2-5; 7 positions agree with TRBD1. The CDR3 length is 15 residues. Germline assignment: CDR1 SGDLS and CDR2 YYNGEE. V lost 0 bases, J lost 1 base, and 3 bases stayed unmatched. CDR3: CASSVAGTAQETQYF. The CDR3 bases are TGTGCCAGCAGCGTAGCTGGGACAGCCCAAGAGACCCAGTACTTC.

V is TRBV3-1 (or the pseudogene TRBV3-2) and J is TRBJ1-2; maybe TRBD1 (6 bases). This CDR3 has 13 amino acids. Germline CDR1 and CDR2: LGHDT and YNNKEL (reference sequence). Trimming pared 4 bases from V and 4 bases from J, leaving 10 bases between. The CDR3: CASSPDRIYGYTF. The CDR3 DNA reads as TGTGCCAGCAGCCCGGACAGAATCTATGGCTACACCTTC.

V is TRBV18 and J is TRBJ1-2; TRBD1 matches at 9 bases. The germline CDR1 and CDR2 sequences are KGHSH and LQKENI. V was pared by 4 bases and J by 2 bases, with 2 bases of the junction left unmatched. This CDR3 is 14 amino acids long. The CDR3 DNA reads as TGTGCCAGCTCACTCGGACAGGGGAACTATGGCTACACCTTC. Residues: CASSLGQGNYGYTF.

The V call is TRBV7-2, the J call TRBJ2-5, with 8 bases that match TRBD1. V trimming: 1 base; J trimming: 5 bases; junction bases outside the gene matches: 6. There are 15 residues in the CDR3. The germline CDR1 and CDR2 sequences are SGHTA and FQGNSA. The DNA of the CDR3 is TGTGCCAGCAGCTTAGATTCAGGGGGCGCGGAGACCCAGTACTTC. It specifies CASSLDSGGAETQYF.

This rearrangement joins TRBV9 to TRBJ1-6, with 9 nucleotides matching TRBD1. The CDR3 extends over 15 amino acids. In germline, CDR1 is SGDLS, CDR2 YYNGEE. After removal of 4 bases from V and 9 bases from J, the junction contained 8 bases not matched to a gene. CDR3 protein: CASSLRGTGTSPLHF. In nucleotides, the CDR3 is TGTGCCAGCAGCCTAAGAGGGACAGGGACTTCACCCCTCCACTTT.